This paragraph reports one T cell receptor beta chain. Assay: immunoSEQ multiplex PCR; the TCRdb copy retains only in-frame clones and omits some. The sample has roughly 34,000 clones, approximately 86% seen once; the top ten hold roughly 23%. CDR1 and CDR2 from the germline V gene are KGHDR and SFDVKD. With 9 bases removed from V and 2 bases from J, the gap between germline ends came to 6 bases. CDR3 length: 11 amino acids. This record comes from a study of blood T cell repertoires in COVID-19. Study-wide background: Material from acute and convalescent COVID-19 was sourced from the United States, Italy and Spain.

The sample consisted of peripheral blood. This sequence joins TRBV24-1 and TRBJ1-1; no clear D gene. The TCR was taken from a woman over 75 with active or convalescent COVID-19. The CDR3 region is CATVVNTEAFF. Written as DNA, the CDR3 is TGTGCCACCGTCGTTAACACTGAAGCTTTCTTT.